These 24 T cell receptor beta chains came from one sample sequenced in a study of cytomegalovirus exposure and HLA in healthy donors. PCR primers comprised 60 Vbeta and 13 Jbeta primers. The data were produced by immunoSEQ multiplex PCR, yet TCRdb's version contains in-frame clones alone and is incomplete. The data show approximately 140,000 clones, 70% to 80% seen once. The sequenced sample consisted of PBMCs. All receptors come from a female donor in good health and CMV-seronegative.

This chain connects TRBV5-1 to TRBJ1-5, with 7 positions matching TRBD1. V trimming: 4 bases; J trimming: 1 base; junction bases outside the gene matches: 2. The CDR3 has 14 amino acids. Germline assignment: CDR1 SGHRS and CDR2 YFSETQ. As DNA, the CDR3 is TGCGCCAGCAGCACGGGACAGAGCAATCAGCCCCAGCATTTT. Protein sequence: CASSTGQSNQPQHF.

The count of this clone is one. V usage is TRBV5-1 and J usage is TRBJ2-1; 8 positions match TRBD1. Trimming took 4 bases from V and 6 from J; bases not matched to a gene: 9. This CDR3 contains 15 residues. Germline V gene data show CDR1 as SGHRS and CDR2 as YFSETQ. This CDR3 is CASSPDRGRLNEQFF. DNA for the CDR3: TGCGCCAGCAGCCCCGACAGGGGTCGGCTCAATGAGCAGTTCTTC.

The J gene is TRBJ2-3, the V gene TRBV4-1, with TRBD1 matching over 8 bases. Trimming took 0 bases from V and 4 from J; bases not matched to a gene: 3. Germline CDR1 MGHRA, CDR2 YSYEKL. The CDR3 runs to 15 residues. CDR3 coding DNA: TGCGCCAGCAGCCAAGAGGACAGGGTCGCAGATACGCAGTATTTT. It specifies CASSQEDRVADTQYF.

The V call is TRBV27, the J call TRBJ2-3; D perhaps matches TRBD1 (5 bases). The germline V and J ends were trimmed by 3 bases and 2 bases, with 9 bases remaining between them. This CDR3 has 14 amino acids. Germline loops: CDR1 MNHEY, CDR2 SMNVEV (reference sequence). Written as DNA, the CDR3 is TGTGCCAGCAGTTTTGGCAGGGACACAGATACGCAGTATTTT. Its protein is CASSFGRDTDTQYF.

The V gene is TRBV7-8, the J gene TRBJ1-2, with 9 bases that match TRBD1. CDR1 SGHVS and CDR2 FQNEAQ come from the germline V gene. V gave up 5 bases and J gave up 4 bases; unmatched junction bases: 8. This CDR3 has 15 residues. CDR3 nucleotide sequence: TGTGCCAGCAGCCCCGTCCGGGACAGGGCCTATGGCTACACCTTC. Amino acid sequence: CASSPVRDRAYGYTF. Full variable domain (missing parts from reference TRBV7-8 and TRBJ1-2): GAGVSQSPRYKVAKRGQDVALRCDPISGHVSLFWYQQALGQGPEFLTYFQNEAQLDKSGLPSDRFFAERPEGSVSTLKIQRTQQEDSAVYLCASSPVRDRAYGYTFGSGTRLTVV.

This clone was detected only a few times. The rearrangement links TRBV5-4 to TRBJ2-5; the D gene is possibly TRBD2 (6 bases). The CDR3 contains 14 residues. Germline loops: CDR1 SGHNT, CDR2 YYREEE (reference sequence). Between the trimmed V and J ends, which lost 7 bases and 5 bases, there was a span of 18 bases. Written as DNA, the CDR3 is TGTGCCAGCCTTGCGGGGCCTTTTGGTGAGACCCAGTACTTC. Translation: CASLAGPFGETQYF.

The CDR3 DNA is TGCGCCAGCAGCTTACAATCAGGGCCCTCTGAAGCTTTCTTT. Translated: CASSLQSGPSEAFF. The rearrangement joins TRBV5-1 to TRBJ1-1, with a tentative D call TRBD1 (5 bases). This CDR3 is 14 amino acids long. Trimming removed 2 bases from V and 6 bases from J, with 14 bases in between. Germline V gives CDR1 SGHRS, CDR2 YFSETQ.

The chain has TRBV2 and TRBJ2-1, with 8 bases identical to TRBD1. CDR1 and CDR2 (germline): SNHLY, FYNNEI. The CDR3 totals 15 residues. V lost 1 base, J lost 6 bases, and 5 bases stayed unmatched. The CDR3 loop is CASSEGTGTGNEQFF. The DNA of the CDR3 is TGTGCCAGCAGTGAAGGGACAGGGACAGGCAATGAGCAGTTCTTC.

V gene TRBV19 combines with J gene TRBJ1-1; D is perhaps TRBD1 (5 bases). Trimming left V 2 bases short and J 4 bases short, with 11 bases between. This CDR3 has 14 residues. Germline CDR1 and CDR2: LNHDA and SQIVND (reference sequence). CDR3 in DNA: TGTGCCAGTAGTATACCAGGGCTGCCCACTGAAGCTTTCTTT. This encodes CASSIPGLPTEAFF.

J is TRBJ1-2 and V is TRBV30; 8 bases line up with TRBD1. V lost 3 bases to trimming and J lost 4 bases; unmatched junction nucleotides: 7. This CDR3 has 14 amino acids. Per the germline V gene, CDR1 is GTSNPN and CDR2 is SVGIG (reference sequence). The CDR3 here is CAWSAGGASYGYTF. The CDR3 DNA is TGTGCCTGGAGCGCAGGGGGCGCTTCCTATGGCTACACCTTC.

The chain combines TRBV6-5 with TRBJ2-1; TRBD1 matches 9 bases. Germline V gene lookup returns CDR1 MNHEY and CDR2 SVGAGI. Trimming took 6 bases from V and 5 from J; bases not matched to a gene: 2. The CDR3 length is 13 residues. CDR3 DNA: TGTGCCAGCAGCCGGGACAGGGACAATGAGCAGTTCTTC. Amino acid sequence: CASSRDRDNEQFF.

This sequence joins TRBV7-9 and TRBJ1-4; the D is unclear. Trimming took off 3 bases at V and 7 bases at J, with 9 bases between the two ends. The CDR3 contains 13 residues. The germline CDR1 and CDR2 sequences are SEHNR and FQNEAQ (reference sequence). CDR3 amino acids: CASSFEGREKLFF. CDR3 DNA: TGTGCCAGCAGCTTCGAGGGCCGTGAAAAACTGTTTTTT.

This chain links TRBV6-5 with TRBJ2-5; the D gene is possibly TRBD2 (7 bases). With the DNA end fitting TRBJ2-7 better, the J assignment may be wrong. CDR1 MNHEY and CDR2 SVGAGI come from the germline V gene. The CDR3 extends over 16 amino acids. CDR3 protein: CASSYPDRRGTYEQYF. As DNA, the CDR3 is TGTGCCAGCAGTTACCCAGACAGGCGGGGGACTTACGAGCAGTACTTC.

The table lists this clone with a count of one. The chain combines TRBV6-1 with TRBJ2-7; TRBD1 might be the D (6 bases). Trimming cost V 0 bases and J 0 bases, with 12 bases left between them. Germline CDR1 and CDR2: MNHNS and SASEGT. This CDR3 contains 16 residues. The CDR3 region has the DNA TGTGCCAGCAGTGAAGCGCGGGTGACAGGCTCCTACGAGCAGTACTTC. It specifies CASSEARVTGSYEQYF.

The V call is TRBV7-6, the J call TRBJ2-5; 8 bases line up with TRBD2. Germline V gene sequence: CDR1 SGHVS, CDR2 FNYEAQ. CDR3 length: 15 residues. The ends lost 1 base at V and 7 bases at J; junction bases unmatched: 8. In DNA form, the CDR3 reads TGTGCCAGCAGCTTAGTTAGCGGGATATTTGTGACCCAGTACTTC. Translating gives CASSLVSGIFVTQYF.

Turning to this clone: One junction end does not reproduce the germline sequence, and a read error may be involved. The CDR3 coding sequence is TGTTCCAGCAGCTCTGGGAGGATTGAAGCTTTCTTT. Translating gives CSSSSGRIEAFF. V is TRBV7-9 and J is TRBJ1-1; D is uncertain. Germline assignment: CDR1 SEHNR and CDR2 FQNEAQ (reference sequence). This CDR3 spans 12 amino acids.

This clone was seen a few times. V is TRBV2 and J is TRBJ1-2; D is ambiguous. The V gene lost 2 bases and the J gene lost 0 bases, with 7 bases spanning the gap. The CDR3 runs 14 residues. The germline V gene encodes CDR1 SNHLY and CDR2 FYNNEI. CDR3 sequence (DNA): TGTGCCAGCAGTGAACAGGCCACTAACTATGGCTACACCTTC. This translates into CASSEQATNYGYTF. The full variable domain, completed using reference TRBV2 and TRBJ1-2, is EPEVTQTPSHQVTQMGQEVILRCVPISNHLYFYWYRQILGQKVEFLVSFYNNEISEKSEIFDDQFSVERPDGSNFTLKIRSTKLEDSAMYFCASSEQATNYGYTFGSGTRLTVV.

The chain joins TRBV5-4 to TRBJ2-1; D is perhaps TRBD2 (5 bases). Trimming removed 4 bases at V and 9 bases at J, with 20 bases between. Germline CDR1 is SGHNT and CDR2 is YYREEE (reference sequence). The CDR3 is 15 residues long. The CDR3 is CASSQTRGKGGEQFF. The DNA of the CDR3 is TGTGCCAGCAGCCAAACGCGAGGGAAAGGAGGTGAGCAGTTCTTC.

The rearrangement joins TRBV2 to TRBJ1-6; TRBD1 is a possible D gene (5 bases). V dropped 9 bases and J dropped 9 bases, with 18 bases sitting between them. The germline V gene has CDR1 SNHLY and CDR2 FYNNEI. This CDR3 spans 14 amino acids. CDR3 nucleotides: TGTGCCAGTTCATTCCAGGGTATCGGTTCACCCCTCCACTTT. Translation: CASSFQGIGSPLHF.

The CDR3 protein is CASSGFGTGIQETQYF. The CDR3 DNA reads TGTGCCAGCAGTGGCTTCGGGACAGGGATCCAAGAGACCCAGTACTTC. The gene calls are TRBV14 and TRBJ2-5; 9 nucleotides agree with TRBD1. The germline V gene encodes CDR1 SGHDN and CDR2 FVKESK. The V segment lost 6 bases and the J segment 1 base; nucleotides outside the gene matches: 9. The CDR3 spans 16 residues.

The table lists this clone with a count of one. The rearrangement links TRBV9 to TRBJ2-7; 7 positions agree with TRBD2. CDR1 and CDR2 from the germline V gene are SGDLS and YYNGEE. The CDR3 has 13 amino acids. The J segment lost 6 bases and the V segment lost 4 bases, leaving 7 bases of the junction unmatched. CDR3 in DNA: TGTGCCAGCAGCACCCGGGGGGAGAGCGAGCAGTACTTC. Residues: CASSTRGESEQYF.

The chain combines TRBV2 with TRBJ2-7, with no clear D. Germline-derived CDR1 and CDR2 are SNHLY and FYNNEI. Trimming shortened V by 6 bases and J by 4 bases, and 7 bases separated the two germline ends. The CDR3 loop spans 11 amino acids. CDR3 loop: CASRTGYEQYF. Here the CDR3 DNA reads TGTGCCAGCAGGACCGGGTACGAGCAGTACTTC.

The V and J genes are TRBV28 and TRBJ2-5, with D possibly matching TRBD2 (6 bases). Germline V CDR1 and CDR2: MDHEN, SYDVKM. This CDR3 contains 15 residues. Trimming shortened V by 3 bases and J by 6 bases, and 17 bases separated the two germline ends. This CDR3 is CASSFGVGGIKTQYF. CDR3 DNA: TGTGCCAGCAGTTTTGGGGTTGGCGGGATAAAGACCCAGTACTTC.

The V call is TRBV7-8, the J call TRBJ1-2; D is undetermined. Germline CDR1 is SGHVS and CDR2 is FQNEAQ. The CDR3 extends over 17 amino acids. Trimming took off 0 bases at V and 0 bases at J, with 14 bases between the two ends. This CDR3 reads CASSLALSAAANYGYTF. The CDR3 DNA follows: TGTGCCAGCAGCTTAGCACTGAGCGCCGCCGCTAACTATGGCTACACCTTC.